A single T cell receptor beta chain is shown here with its context. The record originates from a study of blood T cell repertoires in COVID-19. The Seattle patients, enrolled during active infection, were followed longitudinally. Per the study methods: Nucleated cell counts were estimated from reference gene primer amplification. The assay was immunoSEQ multiplex PCR, and TCRdb's table has in-frame clones only and misses some. That table supplies the V and J calls and clone size; D and trimming were determined from the DNA. Among 150,000 to 200,000 clones listed, about four fifths were seen once. V was clipped by 0 bases and J by 12 bases; unmatched bases: 10. Germline V lookup: CDR1 LGHDT, CDR2 YNNKEL (reference sequence). The CDR3 spans 15 residues.

The source is a woman aged 40 to 55 with COVID-19, enrolled during active disease. Source material: peripheral blood. The chain joins TRBV3-1 (or the pseudogene TRBV3-2) to TRBJ1-1, with 10 positions matching TRBD1. The CDR3 reads CASSQDRDRGVPSFF. The CDR3 nucleotides are TGTGCCAGCAGCCAAGATAGGGACAGGGGCGTCCCTTCTTTCTTT.